The rows below give T cell receptor beta chains drawn from one sample of a study of regulatory T cells in long-lasting Graves disease. One entry per CDR3 protein, called by TCRdb with MiXCR from the multiplex PCR reads. The sample has about 380,000 distinct CDR3 sequences; 15% to 17% are singletons. The sequenced sample was peripheral blood mononuclear cells (PBMCs), obtained at new diagnosis, from a patient treated with antithyroid drugs. These receptors came from a female donor with Graves disease. Both conserved end residues are part of each CDR3. The order of the fields is V gene, D gene, CDR3 protein. D genes are given only for firm matches.

TRBV3-1,NA,CASSPNLRGTTDTQYF
TRBV30,NA,CAWSAGLGYGYTF
TRBV20-1,NA,CSARGARSYNEQFF
TRBV28,NA,CATVDGLYEAFF
TRBV20-1,NA,CSAREGLGYTF
TRBV20-1,NA,CSARDRGTEAFF
TRBV19,NA,CASTARGGNEQFF
TRBV2,NA,CASSQVYEQYF
TRBV12-3/TRBV12-4,NA,CASRLEDSNQPQHF
TRBV5-1,TRBD1,CASSLAVGRGRADTQYF
TRBV28,NA,CASSFRATGQYF
TRBV5-1,NA,CASKPGDYNSPLHF
TRBV10-3,NA,CATDGGALMNTEAFF
TRBV12-3/TRBV12-4,NA,CASSLEGAWSALNTEAFF
TRBV7-9,NA,CASSSSMTGDAEQYF
TRBV6-2/TRBV6-3,TRBD1,CASSHGQGGTEAFF
TRBV27,NA,CASSYGQPPSYGYTF
TRBV24-1,TRBD1,CATSDVPGTGLIEQYF
TRBV6-2/TRBV6-3,NA,CASSSQTGKERYEQYF
TRBV7-9,TRBD1,CASSQGRGRAEQYF
TRBV27,NA,CASSIFLSTDTQYF
TRBV5-4,NA,CASLSGYNEQFF
TRBV25-1,NA,CASSGGVGYNSPLHF
TRBV27,NA,CASSLSRNTFKTSGELFF
TRBV14,TRBD2,CASSHLLAGGSYNEQFF
TRBV6-2/TRBV6-3,TRBD2,CASSYSGTSDTQYF
TRBV7-9,NA,CASSAGGYDEQYF
TRBV16,TRBD1,CASRSQGVSGNTIYF
TRBV18,TRBD1,CASSSGGTGTYEQYF
TRBV7-9,NA,CASSRPASSYNEQFF
TRBV5-1,NA,CASQTVRVPYEQYF
TRBV2,NA,CASSWQGSTEAFF
TRBV29-1,NA,CSGGPKSYEQYF